This T cell receptor beta chain derives from a study of shared clonotypes between healthy human individuals. Broader study findings: With few donors, the genetic and exposure-history diversity represented was limited. Sorted-subset sequencing was shown by rarefaction to be incomplete despite large depth. Unshared clonotypes carried lower generation probabilities than those common to all four donors.

Of note for this clone: Antigen specificity is unknown.

V lost 5 bases to trimming and J lost 4 bases, with 15 bases between them. This CDR3 has 15 amino acids. CDR1 MDHEN and CDR2 SYDVKM come from the germline V gene. Using approximately 200 ng DNA, 25,000 to 35,000 T cell genomes, the sorted-subset replicate PCRs were run. Measured with immunoSEQ multiplex PCR; TCRdb has only the in-frame clones, and not every one. The sample consists of 2 million to 2.5 million clones, 85% to 95% of them appearing once. This chain joins TRBV28 and TRBJ1-3, with D uncertain. This TCR came from a man aged 18 to 30 in good health. Some clones in this sample may be carry-over from other donors' samples. Material: naive CD4+ T cells from PBMCs. This sample's subset: CD45RA+ positively selected. The CDR3 here is CASSRAGYPGNTIYF. As DNA, the CDR3 is TGTGCCAGCAGTCGCGCCGGGTATCCCGGAAACACCATATATTTT.